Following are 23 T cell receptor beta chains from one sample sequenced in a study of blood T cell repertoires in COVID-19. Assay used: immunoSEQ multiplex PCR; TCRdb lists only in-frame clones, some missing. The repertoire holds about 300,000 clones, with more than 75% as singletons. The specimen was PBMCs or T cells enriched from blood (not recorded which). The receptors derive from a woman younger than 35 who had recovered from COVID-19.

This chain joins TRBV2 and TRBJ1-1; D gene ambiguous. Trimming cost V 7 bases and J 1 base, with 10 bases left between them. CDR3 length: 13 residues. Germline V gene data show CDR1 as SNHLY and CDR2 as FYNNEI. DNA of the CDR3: TGTGCCAGCACAGCCGGAGGGAACACTGAAGCTTTCTTT. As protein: CASTAGGNTEAFF.

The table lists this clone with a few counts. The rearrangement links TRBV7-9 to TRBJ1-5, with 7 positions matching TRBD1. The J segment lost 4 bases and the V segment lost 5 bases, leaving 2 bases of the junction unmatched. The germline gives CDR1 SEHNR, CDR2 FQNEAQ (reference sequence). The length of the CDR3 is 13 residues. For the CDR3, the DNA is TGTGCCAGCAGCCGGGACAGTAATCAGCCCCAGCATTTT. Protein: CASSRDSNQPQHF.

The CDR3 DNA follows: TGTGCCAGCTCACCGTTACCTTACAGGTACAATGAGCAGTTCTTC. This encodes CASSPLPYRYNEQFF. The rearrangement uses TRBV18 and TRBJ2-1, with a tentative D call TRBD1 (5 bases). The V end lost 3 bases, the J end lost 4 bases, and 13 bases lay between the germline ends. CDR3 size: 15 residues. Germline values: CDR1 KGHSH, CDR2 LQKENI.

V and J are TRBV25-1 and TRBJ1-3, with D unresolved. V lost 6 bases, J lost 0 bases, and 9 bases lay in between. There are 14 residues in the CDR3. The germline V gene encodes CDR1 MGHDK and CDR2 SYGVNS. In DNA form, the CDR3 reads TGTGCCAGCAGGGACTCAAGCTCTGGAAACACCATATATTTT. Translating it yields CASRDSSSGNTIYF. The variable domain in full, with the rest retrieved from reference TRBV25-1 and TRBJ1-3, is EADIYQTPRYLVIGTGKKITLECSQTMGHDKMYWYQQDPGMELHLIHYSYGVNSTEKGDLSSESTVSRIRTEHFPLTLESARPSHTSQYLCASRDSSSGNTIYFGEGSWLTVV.

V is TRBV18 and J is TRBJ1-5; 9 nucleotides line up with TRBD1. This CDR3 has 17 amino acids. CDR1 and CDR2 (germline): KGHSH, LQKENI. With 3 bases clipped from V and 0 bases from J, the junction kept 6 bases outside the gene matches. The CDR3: CASSPTGGWDSNQPQHF. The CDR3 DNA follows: TGTGCCAGCTCACCGACAGGGGGTTGGGATAGCAATCAGCCCCAGCATTTT.

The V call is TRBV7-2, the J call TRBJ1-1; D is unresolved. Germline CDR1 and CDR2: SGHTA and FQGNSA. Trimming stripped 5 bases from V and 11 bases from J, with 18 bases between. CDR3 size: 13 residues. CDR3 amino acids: CASSQYSGARAFF. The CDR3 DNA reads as TGTGCCAGCAGCCAATATTCGGGAGCCCGGGCTTTCTTT.

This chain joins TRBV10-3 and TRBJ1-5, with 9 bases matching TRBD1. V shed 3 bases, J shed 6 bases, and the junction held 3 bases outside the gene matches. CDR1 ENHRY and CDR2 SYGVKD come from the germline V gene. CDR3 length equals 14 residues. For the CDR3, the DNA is TGTGCCATCAGTGATACGACAGGGGGTCAGCCCCAGCATTTT. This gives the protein CAISDTTGGQPQHF.

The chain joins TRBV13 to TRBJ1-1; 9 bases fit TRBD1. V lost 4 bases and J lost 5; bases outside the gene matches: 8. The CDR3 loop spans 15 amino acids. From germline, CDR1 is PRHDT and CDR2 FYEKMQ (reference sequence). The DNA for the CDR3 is TGTGCCAGCAGCTCAACCGGGACAGGGATAACTGAAGCTTTCTTT. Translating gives CASSSTGTGITEAFF.

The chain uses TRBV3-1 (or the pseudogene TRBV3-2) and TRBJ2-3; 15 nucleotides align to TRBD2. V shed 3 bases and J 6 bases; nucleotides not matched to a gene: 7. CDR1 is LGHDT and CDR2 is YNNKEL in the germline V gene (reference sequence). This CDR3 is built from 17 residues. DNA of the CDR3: TGTGCCAGCAGCCATGGACTAGCGGGGGGGCCGGGGGATACGCAGTATTTT. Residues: CASSHGLAGGPGDTQYF.

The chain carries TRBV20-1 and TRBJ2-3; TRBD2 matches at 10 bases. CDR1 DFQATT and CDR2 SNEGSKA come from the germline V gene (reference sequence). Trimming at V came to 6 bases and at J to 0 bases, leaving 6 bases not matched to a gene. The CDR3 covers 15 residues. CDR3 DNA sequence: TGCAGTGCCAGTAAGCGGGAGGGGAGCACAGATACGCAGTATTTT. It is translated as CSASKREGSTDTQYF.

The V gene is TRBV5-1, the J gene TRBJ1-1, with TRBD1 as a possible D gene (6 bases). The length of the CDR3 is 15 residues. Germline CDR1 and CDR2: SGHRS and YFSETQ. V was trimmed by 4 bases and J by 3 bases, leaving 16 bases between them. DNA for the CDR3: TGCGCCAGCAGCCTTCTGGGACATGGGGACACTGAAGCTTTCTTT. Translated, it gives CASSLLGHGDTEAFF.

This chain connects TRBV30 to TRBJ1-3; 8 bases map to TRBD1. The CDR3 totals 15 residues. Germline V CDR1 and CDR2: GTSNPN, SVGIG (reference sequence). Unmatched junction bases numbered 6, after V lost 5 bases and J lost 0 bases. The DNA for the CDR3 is TGTGCCTGGGCAAAGGACAGGGCCTCTGGAAACACCATATATTTT. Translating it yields CAWAKDRASGNTIYF.

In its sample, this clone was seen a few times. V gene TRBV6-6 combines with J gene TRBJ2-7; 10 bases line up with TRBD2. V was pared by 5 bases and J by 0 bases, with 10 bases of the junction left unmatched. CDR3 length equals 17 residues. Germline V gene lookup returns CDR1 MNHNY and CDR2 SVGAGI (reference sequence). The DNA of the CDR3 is TGTGCCAGCAGTCTTCGGACTAGCGGAAGAAGCTCCTACGAGCAGTACTTC. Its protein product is CASSLRTSGRSSYEQYF.

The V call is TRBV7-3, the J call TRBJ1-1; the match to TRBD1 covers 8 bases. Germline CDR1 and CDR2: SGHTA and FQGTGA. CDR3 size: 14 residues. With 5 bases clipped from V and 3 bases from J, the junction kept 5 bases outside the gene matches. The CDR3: CASSPTGVHTEAFF. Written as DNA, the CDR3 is TGTGCCAGCAGCCCGACAGGGGTCCACACTGAAGCTTTCTTT.

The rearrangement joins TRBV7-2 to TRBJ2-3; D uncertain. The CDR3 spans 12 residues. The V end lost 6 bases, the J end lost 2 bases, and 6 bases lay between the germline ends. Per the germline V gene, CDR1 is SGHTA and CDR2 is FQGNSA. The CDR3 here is CASSYYTDTQYF. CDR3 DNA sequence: TGTGCCAGCAGTTATTACACAGATACGCAGTATTTT.

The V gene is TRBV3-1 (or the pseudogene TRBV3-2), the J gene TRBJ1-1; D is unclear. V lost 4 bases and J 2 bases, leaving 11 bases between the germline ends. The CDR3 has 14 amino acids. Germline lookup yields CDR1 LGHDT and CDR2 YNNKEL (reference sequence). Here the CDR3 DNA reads TGTGCCAGCAGCCCTAGGCACTCCAACACTGAAGCTTTCTTT. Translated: CASSPRHSNTEAFF.

In nucleotides, the CDR3 is TGTGCCACCAGTGATTCGGGACTAGCGGATTACGAGCAGTACTTC. Protein product: CATSDSGLADYEQYF. The V call is TRBV24-1, the J call TRBJ2-7; 11 bases are a match to TRBD2. Germline values: CDR1 KGHDR, CDR2 SFDVKD. The CDR3 has 15 amino acids. V lost 2 bases to trimming and J lost 4 bases; unmatched junction nucleotides: 3.

In nucleotides, the CDR3 is TGTGCCAGCAGCAACGGACAGAATAATTCACCCCTCCACTTT. This encodes CASSNGQNNSPLHF. This rearrangement joins TRBV6-5 to TRBJ1-6; possible D gene TRBD1, 6 bases. Trimming removed 6 bases from V and 5 bases from J, with 11 bases in between. Germline loops: CDR1 MNHEY, CDR2 SVGAGI. This CDR3 is 14 amino acids long.

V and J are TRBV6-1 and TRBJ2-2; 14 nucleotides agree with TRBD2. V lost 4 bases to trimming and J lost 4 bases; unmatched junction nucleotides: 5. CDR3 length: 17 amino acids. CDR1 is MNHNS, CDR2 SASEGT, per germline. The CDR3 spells CASSGLTSGGATGELFF. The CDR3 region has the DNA TGTGCCAGCAGTGGCCTGACTAGCGGGGGGGCCACCGGGGAGCTGTTTTTT.

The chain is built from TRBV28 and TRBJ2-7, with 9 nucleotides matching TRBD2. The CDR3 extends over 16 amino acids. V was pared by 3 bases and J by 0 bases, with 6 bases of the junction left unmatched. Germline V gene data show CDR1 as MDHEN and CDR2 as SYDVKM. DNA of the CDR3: TGTGCCAGCAGTTTCACACTAGCGGGCCTCTCCTACGAGCAGTACTTC. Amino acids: CASSFTLAGLSYEQYF.

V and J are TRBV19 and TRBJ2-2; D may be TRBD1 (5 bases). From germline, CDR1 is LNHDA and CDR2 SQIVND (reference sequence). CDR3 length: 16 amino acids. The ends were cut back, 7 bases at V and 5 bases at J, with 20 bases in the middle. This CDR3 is CASKGHRYGKTGELFF. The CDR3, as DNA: TGTGCCAGTAAGGGCCACAGGTATGGCAAGACCGGGGAGCTGTTTTTT.

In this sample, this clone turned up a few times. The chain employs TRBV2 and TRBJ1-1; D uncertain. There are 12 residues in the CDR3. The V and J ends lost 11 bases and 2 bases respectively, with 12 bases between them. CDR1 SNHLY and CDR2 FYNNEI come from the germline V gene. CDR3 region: CAPSGVNTEAFF. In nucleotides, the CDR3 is TGTGCCCCCAGCGGGGTAAACACTGAAGCTTTCTTT.

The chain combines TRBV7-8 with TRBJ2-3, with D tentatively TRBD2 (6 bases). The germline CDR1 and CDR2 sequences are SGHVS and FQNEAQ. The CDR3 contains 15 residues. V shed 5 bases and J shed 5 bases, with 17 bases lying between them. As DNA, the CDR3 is TGTGCCAGCAGCCCCGGCGGGGTCCTCCTAGATACGCAGTATTTT. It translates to CASSPGGVLLDTQYF.